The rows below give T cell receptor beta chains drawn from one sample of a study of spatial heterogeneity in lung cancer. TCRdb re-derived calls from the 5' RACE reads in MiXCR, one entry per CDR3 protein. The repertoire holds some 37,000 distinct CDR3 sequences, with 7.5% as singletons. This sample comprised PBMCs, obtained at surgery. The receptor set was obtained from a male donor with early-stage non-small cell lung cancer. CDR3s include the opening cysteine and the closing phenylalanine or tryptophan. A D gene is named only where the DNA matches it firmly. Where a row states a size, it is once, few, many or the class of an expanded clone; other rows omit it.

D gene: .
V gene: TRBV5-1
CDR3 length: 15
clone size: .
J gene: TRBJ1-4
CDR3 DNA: TGCGCCAGCAGAGCGCCTCTGGGGACTAATGAAAAACCGTTTTTT
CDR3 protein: CASRAPLGTNEKPFF

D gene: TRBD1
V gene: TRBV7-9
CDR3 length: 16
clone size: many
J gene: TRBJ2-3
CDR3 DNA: TGTGCCAGCAGCTCGGACAGGGGCGTCAGCACAGATACGCAGTATTTT
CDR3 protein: CASSSDRGVSTDTQYF

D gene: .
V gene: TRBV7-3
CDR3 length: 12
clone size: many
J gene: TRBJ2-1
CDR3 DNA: TGTGCCAGCAGCGCTAGCTTGGGTGAGCAGTTCTTC
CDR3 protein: CASSASLGEQFF

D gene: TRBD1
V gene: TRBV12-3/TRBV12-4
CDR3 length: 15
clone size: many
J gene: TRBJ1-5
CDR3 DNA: TGTGCCAGCAGGGAGACAGGGTTTGGCAATCAGCCCCAGCATTTT
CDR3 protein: CASRETGFGNQPQHF

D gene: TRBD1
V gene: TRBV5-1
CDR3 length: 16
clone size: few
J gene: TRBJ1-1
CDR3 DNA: TGCGCCAGCAGCCCGCAGACAGGGCAAAGGAATACTGAAGCTTTCTTT
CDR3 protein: CASSPQTGQRNTEAFF

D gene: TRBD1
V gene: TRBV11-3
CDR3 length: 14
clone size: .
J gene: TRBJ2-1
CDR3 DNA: TGTGCCAGCAGCTTCACACAGGGGGTCTATGAGCAGTTCTTC
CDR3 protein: CASSFTQGVYEQFF

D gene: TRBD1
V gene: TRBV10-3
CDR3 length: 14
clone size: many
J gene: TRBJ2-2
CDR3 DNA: TGTGCCACCTCGGACAGGACCAACACCGGGGAGCTGTTTTTT
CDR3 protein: CATSDRTNTGELFF

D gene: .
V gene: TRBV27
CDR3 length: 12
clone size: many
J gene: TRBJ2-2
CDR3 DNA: TGTGCCAGCAGTTTTGGAGCCGGGGAGCTGTTTTTT
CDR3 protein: CASSFGAGELFF

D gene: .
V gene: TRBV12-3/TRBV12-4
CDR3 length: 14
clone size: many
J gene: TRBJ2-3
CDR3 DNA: TGTGCCAGCTCCCGTGGACCCAGCACAGATACGCAGTATTTT
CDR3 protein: CASSRGPSTDTQYF

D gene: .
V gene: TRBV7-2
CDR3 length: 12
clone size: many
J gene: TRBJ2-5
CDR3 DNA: TGTGCCAGCAGCTTAGTCCCAGAGACCCAGTACTTC
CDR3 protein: CASSLVPETQYF

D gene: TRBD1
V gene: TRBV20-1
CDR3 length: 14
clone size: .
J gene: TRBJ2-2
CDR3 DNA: TGCAGTGCACATAAACAGGGGGCCACCGGGGAGCTGTTTTTT
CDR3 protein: CSAHKQGATGELFF

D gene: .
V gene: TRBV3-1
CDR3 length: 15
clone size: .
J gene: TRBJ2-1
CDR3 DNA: TGTGCCAGCAGCCAAGACGGACAGCCCCACAATGAGCAGTTCTTC
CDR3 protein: CASSQDGQPHNEQFF

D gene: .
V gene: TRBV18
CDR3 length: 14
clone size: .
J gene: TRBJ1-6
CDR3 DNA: TGTGCCAGCTCACGCGACAGGAATAATTCACCCCTCCACTTT
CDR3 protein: CASSRDRNNSPLHF

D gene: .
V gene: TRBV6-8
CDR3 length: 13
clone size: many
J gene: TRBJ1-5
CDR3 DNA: TGTGCCAGCAGTTACATTACTAATCAGCCCCAGCATTTT
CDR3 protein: CASSYITNQPQHF

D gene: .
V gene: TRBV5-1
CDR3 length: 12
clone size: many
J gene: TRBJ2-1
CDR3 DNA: TGCGCCAGCAGTCAGATGGGGGACTGGCAGTTCTTC
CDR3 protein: CASSQMGDWQFF

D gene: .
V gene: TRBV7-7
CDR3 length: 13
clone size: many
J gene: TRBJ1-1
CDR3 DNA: TGTGCTAGCAGCTTCCGCCTGAGCACTGAAGCTTTCTTT
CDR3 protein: CASSFRLSTEAFF

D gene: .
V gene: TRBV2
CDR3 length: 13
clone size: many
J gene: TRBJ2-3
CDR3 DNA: TGTGCCAGCAGTGATAGGGGCCTGGATACGCAGTATTTT
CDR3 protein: CASSDRGLDTQYF

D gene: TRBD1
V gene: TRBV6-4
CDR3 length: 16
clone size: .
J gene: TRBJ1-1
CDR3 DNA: TGTGCCAGCAGTGACCCTCCCGACAGGGGAGAAACTGAAGCTTTCTTT
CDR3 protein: CASSDPPDRGETEAFF

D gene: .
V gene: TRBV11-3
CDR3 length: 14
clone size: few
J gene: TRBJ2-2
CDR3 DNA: TGTGCCAGCACCGGAATGGGGGAGGCCGGGGAGCTGTTTTTT
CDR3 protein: CASTGMGEAGELFF

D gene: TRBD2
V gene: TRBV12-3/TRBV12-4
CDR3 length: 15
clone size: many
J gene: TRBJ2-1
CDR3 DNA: TGTGCCAGCAGTCAGACTAGCGAGGCATACAATGAGCAGTTCTTC
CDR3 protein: CASSQTSEAYNEQFF

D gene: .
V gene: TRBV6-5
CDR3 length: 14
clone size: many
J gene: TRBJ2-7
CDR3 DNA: TGTGCCAGCAGTTACTCCCGGCGCTCCTACGAGCAGTACTTC
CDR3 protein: CASSYSRRSYEQYF

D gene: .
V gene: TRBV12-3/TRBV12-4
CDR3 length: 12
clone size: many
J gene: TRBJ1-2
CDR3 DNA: TGTGCCAGCAGCTTGGCGGCGGCTGGCTACACCTTC
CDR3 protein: CASSLAAAGYTF

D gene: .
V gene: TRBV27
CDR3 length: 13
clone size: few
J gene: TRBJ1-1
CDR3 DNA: TGTGCCAGCAGTTCCTCACTTGCTACTGAAGCTTTCTTT
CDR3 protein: CASSSSLATEAFF

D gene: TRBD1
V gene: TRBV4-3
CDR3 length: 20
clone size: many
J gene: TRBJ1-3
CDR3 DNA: TGCGCCAGCAGCCAAAACCGGGACAGGGGGAGCCCAGAGGCTGGAAACACCATATATTTT
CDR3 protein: CASSQNRDRGSPEAGNTIYF

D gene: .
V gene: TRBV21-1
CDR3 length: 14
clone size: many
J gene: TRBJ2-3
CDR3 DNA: TGTGCCAGCAGCAAAAGGACTAGGACAGATACGCAGTATTTT
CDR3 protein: CASSKRTRTDTQYF

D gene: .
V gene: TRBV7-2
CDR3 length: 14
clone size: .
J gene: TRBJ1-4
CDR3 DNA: TGTGCCAGCAGCTATCAGGGTAGTAATGAAAAACTGTTTTTT
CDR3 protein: CASSYQGSNEKLFF

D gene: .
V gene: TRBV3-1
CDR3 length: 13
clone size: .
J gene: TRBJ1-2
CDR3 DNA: TGTGCCAGCAGCTCCAGGTTCCTCTATGGCTACACCTTC
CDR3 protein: CASSSRFLYGYTF

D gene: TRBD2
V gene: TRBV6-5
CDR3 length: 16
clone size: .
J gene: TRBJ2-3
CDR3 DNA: TGTGCCAGCAGAGAAGAGAGCGGGAGGGGTCCCTATACGCAGTATTTT
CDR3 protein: CASREESGRGPYTQYF

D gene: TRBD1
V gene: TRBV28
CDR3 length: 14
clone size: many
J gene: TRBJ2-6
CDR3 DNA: TGTGCCAGCAGGACAGGGGTTGGGGCCAACGTCCTGACTTTC
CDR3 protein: CASRTGVGANVLTF

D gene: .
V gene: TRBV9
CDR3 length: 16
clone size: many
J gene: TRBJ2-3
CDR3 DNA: TGTGCCAGCAGCGTAGCTGGGGGGCTGAACACGGATACGCAGTATTTT
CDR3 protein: CASSVAGGLNTDTQYF

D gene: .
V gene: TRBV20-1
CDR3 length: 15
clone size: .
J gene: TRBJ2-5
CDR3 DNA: TGCAGTGCCCAGACTAGTGCGTTCCCAAGGGAGACCCAGTACTTC
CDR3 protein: CSAQTSAFPRETQYF

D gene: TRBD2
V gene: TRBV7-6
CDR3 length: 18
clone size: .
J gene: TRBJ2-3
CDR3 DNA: TGTGCCAGCAGCCGGACTAGCGGACTCAGGACGACACGAGATACGCAGTATTTT
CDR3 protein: CASSRTSGLRTTRDTQYF

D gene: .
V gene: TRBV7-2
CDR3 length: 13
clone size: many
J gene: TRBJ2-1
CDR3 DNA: TGTGCCAGCAGCTTAGTAGGAGGGTATGAGCAGTTCTTC
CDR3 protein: CASSLVGGYEQFF

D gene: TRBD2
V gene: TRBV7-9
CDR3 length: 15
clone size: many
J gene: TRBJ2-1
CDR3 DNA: TGTGCCAGCAGCCTGAGCGGGAGTAATCGGAATGAGCAGTTCTTC
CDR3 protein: CASSLSGSNRNEQFF

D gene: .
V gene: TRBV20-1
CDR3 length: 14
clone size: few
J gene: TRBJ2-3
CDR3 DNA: TGCAGTGCTGCCCCGGGACCTAGCACAGATACGCAGTATTTT
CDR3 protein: CSAAPGPSTDTQYF

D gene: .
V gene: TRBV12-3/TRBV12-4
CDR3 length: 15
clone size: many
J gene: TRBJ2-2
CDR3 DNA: TGTGCCAGCAGTACCACCCCTCGGGGTCCCGGGGAGCTGTTTTTT
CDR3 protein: CASSTTPRGPGELFF

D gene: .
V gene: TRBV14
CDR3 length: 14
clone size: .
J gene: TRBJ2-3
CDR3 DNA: TGTGCCAGCAGCCGGGAGGCGGGGTATGATACGCAGTATTTT
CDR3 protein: CASSREAGYDTQYF